This is a list of T cell receptor beta chains from one sample in a study of cytotoxic CD8 clonotypes in ibrutinib-treated CLL. Clones were read by immunoSEQ multiplex PCR, and TCRdb kept only the in-frame ones, dropping some. The table shows 100,000 to 150,000 clones, with roughly 85% occurring only once. The sequencing used PBMCs, collected after 24 months of ibrutinib treatment. All receptors derive from a human donor with chronic lymphocytic leukemia. Both conserved end residues are part of each CDR3.

j_call v_call cdr3_aa
TRBJ1-4 TRBV7-3 CASYGGDTEKLFF
TRBJ2-7 TRBV7-2 CASSNNYEQYF
TRBJ2-1 TRBV5-6 CASSLRGLVYNEQFF
TRBJ1-3 TRBV10-3 CAISGSDTIYF
TRBJ2-3 TRBV27 CASSLFSGSSTDTQYF
TRBJ2-7 TRBV15 CATSRGTELPSGEQYF
TRBJ2-3 TRBV11-3 CASRRDSSTDTQYF
TRBJ2-3 TRBV6-6 CASAQGADTQYF
TRBJ1-2 TRBV6-6 CASSYSGGVNNYGYTF
TRBJ1-5 TRBV4-1 CASSQDSAATGLNQPQHF
TRBJ1-4 TRBV18 CASSPRTATNEKLFF
TRBJ2-1 TRBV7-2 CASRQLATFYNEQFF